The entry below describes one TCR beta chain. This sample was included in a study of blood T cell repertoires in COVID-19. About the research overall: The study drew acute and convalescent COVID-19 samples from the United States, Italy and Spain. The cDNA or gDNA used as material had been derived from T cells, B-cell-depleted T cells, or PBMCs.

Original processing methods: It was from reference gene primer amplification that nucleated cell counts were estimated. Profiling relied on immunoSEQ multiplex PCR, and the TCRdb table lists in-frame clones only, not all of them. The V and J calls and clone size are taken from that table; D and trimming were inferred from the DNA. The sample records around 150,000 clones, approximately 80% being singletons. CDR1 SGHTA and CDR2 FQGNSA come from the germline V gene. This CDR3 has 17 amino acids. The ends were cut back, 4 bases at V and 4 bases at J, with 22 bases in the middle. This receptor was identified in an elderly woman with acute or convalescent COVID-19. The rearrangement links TRBV7-2 to TRBJ1-2; D possibly corresponds to TRBD1 (5 bases). The sequencing input was peripheral blood. This CDR3 reads CASSSRQTPQRIYGYTF. In nucleotides, the CDR3 is TGTGCCAGCAGCTCCCGACAGACACCACAGCGAATCTATGGCTACACCTTC.